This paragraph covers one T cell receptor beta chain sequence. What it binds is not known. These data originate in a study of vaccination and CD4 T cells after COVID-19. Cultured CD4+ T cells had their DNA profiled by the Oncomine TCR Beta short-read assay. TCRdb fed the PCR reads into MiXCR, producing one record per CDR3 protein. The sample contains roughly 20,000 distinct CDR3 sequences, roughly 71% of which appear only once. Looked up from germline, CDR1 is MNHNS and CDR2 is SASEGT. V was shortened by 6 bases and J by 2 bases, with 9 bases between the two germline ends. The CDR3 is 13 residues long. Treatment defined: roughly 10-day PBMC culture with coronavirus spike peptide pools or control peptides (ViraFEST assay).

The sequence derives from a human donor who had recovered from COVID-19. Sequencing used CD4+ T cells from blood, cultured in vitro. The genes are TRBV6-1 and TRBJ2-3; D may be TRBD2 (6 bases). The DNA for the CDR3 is TGTGCCAGCAGCCGGGACTCCACAGATACGCAGTATTTT. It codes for CASSRDSTDTQYF.